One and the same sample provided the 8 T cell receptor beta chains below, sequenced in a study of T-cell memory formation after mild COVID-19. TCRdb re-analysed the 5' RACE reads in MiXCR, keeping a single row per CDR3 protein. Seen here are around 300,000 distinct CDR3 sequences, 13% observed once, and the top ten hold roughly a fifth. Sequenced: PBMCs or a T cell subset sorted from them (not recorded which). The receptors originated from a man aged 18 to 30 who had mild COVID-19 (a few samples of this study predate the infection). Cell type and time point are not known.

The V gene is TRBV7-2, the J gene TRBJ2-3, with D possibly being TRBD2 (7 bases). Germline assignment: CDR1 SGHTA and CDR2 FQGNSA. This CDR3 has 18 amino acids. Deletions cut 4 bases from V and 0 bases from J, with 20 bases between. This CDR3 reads CASSWGVGGGASTDTQYF. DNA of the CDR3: TGTGCCAGCAGCTGGGGGGTTGGCGGGGGCGCTAGCACAGATACGCAGTATTTT.

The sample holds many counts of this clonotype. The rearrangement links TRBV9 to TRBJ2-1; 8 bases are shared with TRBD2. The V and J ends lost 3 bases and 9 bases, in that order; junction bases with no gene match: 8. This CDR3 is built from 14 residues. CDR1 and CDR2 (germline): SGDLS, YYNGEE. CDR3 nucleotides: TGTGCCAGCAGCGGGACTAGCCCCGCCGTTGAGCAGTTCTTC. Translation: CASSGTSPAVEQFF.

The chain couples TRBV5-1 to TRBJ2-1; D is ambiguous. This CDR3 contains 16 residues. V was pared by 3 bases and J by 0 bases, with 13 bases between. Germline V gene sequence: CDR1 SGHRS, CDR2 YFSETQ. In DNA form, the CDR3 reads TGCGCCAGCAGCTCCCTTGGCCGAGGCTCCTACAATGAGCAGTTCTTC. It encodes CASSSLGRGSYNEQFF.

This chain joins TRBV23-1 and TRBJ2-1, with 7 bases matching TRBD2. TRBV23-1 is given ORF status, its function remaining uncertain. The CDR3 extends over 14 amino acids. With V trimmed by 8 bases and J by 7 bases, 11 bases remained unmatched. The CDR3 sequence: CASSGGIFRNEQFF. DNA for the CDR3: TGCGCCAGCTCCGGGGGGATATTTCGAAATGAGCAGTTCTTC.

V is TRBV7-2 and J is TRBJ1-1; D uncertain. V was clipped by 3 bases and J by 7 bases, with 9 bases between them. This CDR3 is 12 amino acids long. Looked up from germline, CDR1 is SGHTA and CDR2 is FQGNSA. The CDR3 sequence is CASSLVELEAFF. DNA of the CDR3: TGTGCCAGCAGCTTGGTAGAACTTGAAGCTTTCTTT. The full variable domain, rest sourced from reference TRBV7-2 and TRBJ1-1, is GAGVSQSPSNKVTEKGKDVELRCDPISGHTALYWYRQSLGQGLEFLIYFQGNSAPDKSGLPSDRFSAERTGGSVSTLTIQRTQQEDSAVYLCASSLVELEAFFGQGTRLTVV.

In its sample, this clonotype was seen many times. CDR3 coding DNA: TGTGCCAGCAGCTTCACGGGGGGCGAGCAGTACGTC. This sequence encodes CASSFTGGEQYV. The chain combines TRBV7-9 with TRBJ2-7; 7 nucleotides agree with TRBD2. CDR3 length equals 12 residues. CDR1 and CDR2 from the germline V gene are SEHNR and FQNEAQ (reference sequence). J gave up 6 bases and V 3 bases, and 2 bases lay outside the gene matches.

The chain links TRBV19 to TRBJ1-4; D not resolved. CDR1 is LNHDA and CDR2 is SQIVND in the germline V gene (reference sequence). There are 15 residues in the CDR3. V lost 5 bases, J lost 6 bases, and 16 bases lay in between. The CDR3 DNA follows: TGTGCCAGTAGTCCCATTGACCTAAAGGATGAAAAACTGTTTTTT. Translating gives CASSPIDLKDEKLFF.

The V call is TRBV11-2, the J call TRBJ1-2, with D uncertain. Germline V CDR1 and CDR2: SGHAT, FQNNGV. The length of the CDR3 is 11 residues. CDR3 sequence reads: CGSSGVEGYTF. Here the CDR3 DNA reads TGTGGGTCGTCGGGAGTCGAGGGCTACACCTTC.